Listed here are 32 T cell receptor beta chains from one sample, sequenced in a study of neurological immune-mediated disorders. TCRdb recomputed calls from the 5' RACE reads with MiXCR, one row per CDR3 protein. Here the sample spans about 66,000 distinct CDR3 sequences, under 3.5% being singletons. Source material: PBMCs. The source is a man aged 35-49 years with multiple sclerosis.

This clonotype came up many times. The rearrangement links TRBV7-2 to TRBJ2-7, with D possibly matching TRBD1 (5 bases). The CDR3 length is 14 residues. Germline V gene lookup returns CDR1 SGHTA and CDR2 FQGNSA. With 2 bases removed from V and 2 bases from J, the gap between germline ends came to 10 bases. CDR3 protein: CASSLQGAPYEQYF. The CDR3 nucleotides are TGTGCCAGCAGCTTACAGGGTGCCCCCTACGAGCAGTACTTC.

This clonotype was observed many times. The chain uses TRBV12-3 or TRBV12-4 and TRBJ2-7, with a possible D match to TRBD1 (5 bases). There are 11 residues in the CDR3. V was clipped by 7 bases and J by 5 bases, with 9 bases between them. The CDR3 is CASTLGDEQYF. CDR3 nucleotides: TGTGCCAGCACCCTAGGGGACGAGCAGTACTTC.

By frequency in the sample, this clonotype is medium-sized (0.01 to 0.1%). The V and J genes are TRBV7-2 and TRBJ1-1; TRBD1 is a possible D gene (6 bases). The CDR3 totals 12 residues. Germline V lookup: CDR1 SGHTA, CDR2 FQGNSA. Trimming removed 7 bases from V and 4 bases from J, with 10 bases in between. In DNA, the CDR3 is TGTGCCAGCAACAGGGTCAGCACTGAAGCTTTCTTT. Amino acids: CASNRVSTEAFF. Together with reference TRBV7-2 and TRBJ1-1, the CDR3 gives the full variable domain: GAGVSQSPSNKVTEKGKDVELRCDPISGHTALYWYRQSLGQGLEFLIYFQGNSAPDKSGLPSDRFSAERTGGSVSTLTIQRTQQEDSAVYLCASNRVSTEAFFGQGTRLTVV.

In this sample, this clonotype turned up many times. This chain uses TRBV7-9 with TRBJ1-5; D is perhaps TRBD1 (5 bases). The CDR3 is 15 residues long. CDR1 is SEHNR and CDR2 is FQNEAQ in the germline V gene (reference sequence). V was clipped by 8 bases and J by 2 bases, with 16 bases between them. CDR3 residues: CASQKGNYGNQPQHF. CDR3 nucleotide sequence: TGTGCCAGCCAGAAGGGGAATTATGGCAATCAGCCCCAGCATTTT.

This clonotype has ten or more counts. In nucleotides, the CDR3 is TGTGCCACCAGCAGAGATCGAAAAGGGACCTATGGCTACACCTTC. Translation: CATSRDRKGTYGYTF. The rearrangement links TRBV15 to TRBJ1-2; possibly TRBD1 for D (5 bases). CDR1 is LNHNV, CDR2 YYDKDF, per germline (reference sequence). With 0 bases removed from V and 4 bases from J, the gap between germline ends came to 12 bases. The CDR3 totals 15 residues.

This clonotype was counted many times. The gene calls are TRBV12-5 and TRBJ2-3; 13 bases are a match to TRBD2. This CDR3 spans 16 amino acids. CDR1 and CDR2 (germline): LGHNT, FRNRAP. Unmatched junction bases numbered 5, after V lost 4 bases and J lost 4 bases. The CDR3 bases are TGTGCTAGTGGTTCGGGACTAGCGGGGTTCGCAGATACGCAGTATTTT. Its protein product is CASGSGLAGFADTQYF.

At least ten counts were recorded for this clonotype. The V call is TRBV14, the J call TRBJ2-1; D is unresolved. Germline V gives CDR1 SGHDN, CDR2 FVKESK. The CDR3 sequence is 15 residues long. V was trimmed by 1 base and J by 0 bases, leaving 7 bases between them. The CDR3 here is CASSQGADSYNEQFF. For the CDR3, the DNA is TGTGCCAGCAGCCAAGGGGCAGACTCCTACAATGAGCAGTTCTTC. Combining the CDR3 with reference TRBV14 and TRBJ2-1 gives the whole variable domain EAGVTQFPSHSVIEKGQTVTLRCDPISGHDNLYWYRRVMGKEIKFLLHFVKESKQDESGMPNNRFLAERTGGTYSTLKVQPAELEDSGVYFCASSQGADSYNEQFFGPGTRLTVL.

This clonotype was seen many times. The chain recombines TRBV5-1 with TRBJ2-3; 9 bases map to TRBD2. Germline V gives CDR1 SGHRS, CDR2 YFSETQ. The V segment lost 0 bases and the J segment 5 bases; nucleotides outside the gene matches: 4. This CDR3 region has 15 residues. The CDR3 spells CASSLEGLAGDTQYF. CDR3 sequence (DNA): TGCGCCAGCAGCTTGGAGGGACTAGCAGGAGATACGCAGTATTTT.

This clonotype was detected ten times or more. The chain couples TRBV20-1 to TRBJ2-2, with 14 bases matching TRBD2. CDR1 DFQATT and CDR2 SNEGSKA come from the germline V gene (reference sequence). This CDR3 has 18 amino acids. The J segment lost 0 bases and the V segment lost 0 bases, leaving 3 bases of the junction unmatched. The DNA for the CDR3 is TGCAGTGCTAGAGATGGGACTAGCGGGGGCGCGAACACCGGGGAGCTGTTTTTT. Protein product: CSARDGTSGGANTGELFF.

This clonotype was counted many times. The chain recombines TRBV5-1 with TRBJ2-5; 10 nucleotides align to TRBD2. Germline CDR1 reads SGHRS; CDR2 reads YFSETQ. CDR3 length: 16 residues. V was pared by 3 bases and J by 3 bases, with 8 bases of the junction left unmatched. CDR3 residues: CASSYLAGGREETQYF. The CDR3 DNA sequence: TGCGCCAGCAGCTATTTAGCGGGGGGCCGGGAAGAGACCCAGTACTTC.

V gene TRBV2 combines with J gene TRBJ2-7; D may be TRBD1 (6 bases). The CDR3 contains 14 residues. The germline V gene encodes CDR1 SNHLY and CDR2 FYNNEI. Trimming cost V 2 bases and J 4 bases, with 12 bases left between them. The CDR3 DNA is TGTGCCAGCAGTGAACAGGGGCTTTCGTACGAGCAGTACTTC. Translated: CASSEQGLSYEQYF.

The rearrangement links TRBV5-6 to TRBJ1-1, with D possibly matching TRBD1 (5 bases). This CDR3 is built from 12 residues. The V end was cut by 1 base, the J end by 11 bases, with 12 bases between. In germline, CDR1 is SGHDT, CDR2 YYEEEE. Here the CDR3 reads CASSLSAGQAFF. DNA of the CDR3: TGTGCCAGCAGCTTGTCAGCAGGGCAGGCTTTCTTT.

Comment on this clonotype: One junction end disagrees with the germline gene, perhaps due to a read error. The rearrangement uses TRBV20-1 and TRBJ1-5, with D maybe TRBD1 (6 bases). CDR3 length: 14 residues. The V gene's germline CDR1 is DFQATT and CDR2 SNEGSKA (reference sequence). The CDR3 DNA follows: TGCAGTGCTAGAGATTGGAGGGACAATAAGACCCAGAATTTT. It codes for CSARDWRDNKTQNF.

In this sample, this clonotype turned up many times. The CDR3 here is CASSLVAGGPRKFSYNEQFF. CDR3 nucleotides: TGCGCCAGCAGCTTGGTAGCGGGAGGGCCTCGGAAGTTCTCCTACAATGAGCAGTTCTTC. V and J are TRBV5-1 and TRBJ2-1; 11 bases are shared with TRBD2. CDR1 is SGHRS and CDR2 is YFSETQ in the germline V gene. The ends lost 0 bases at V and 0 bases at J; junction bases unmatched: 11. This CDR3 is 20 amino acids long. Drawing the rest from reference TRBV5-1 and TRBJ2-1, the complete variable domain is KAGVTQTPRYLIKTRGQQVTLSCSPISGHRSVSWYQQTPGQGLQFLFEYFSETQRNKGNFPGRFSGRQFSNSRSEMNVSTLELGDSALYLCASSLVAGGPRKFSYNEQFFGPGTRLTVL.

This clonotype has at least ten counts. The DNA for the CDR3 is TGTGCCAGCAGTCCCGCCGGGACTAGCGGACACAATGAGCAGTTCTTC. It yields the protein CASSPAGTSGHNEQFF. The chain couples TRBV27 to TRBJ2-1, with 11 bases fitting TRBD2. J lost 5 bases, V lost 5 bases, and 8 bases had no gene match. The CDR3 sequence is 16 residues long. The germline V gene encodes CDR1 MNHEY and CDR2 SMNVEV (reference sequence).

This clonotype was recorded many times. The chain joins TRBV9 to TRBJ2-1; 13 positions match TRBD2. Trimming cost V 4 bases and J 5 bases; bases outside gene matches: 3. Germline CDR1 reads SGDLS; CDR2 reads YYNGEE. This CDR3 contains 15 residues. CDR3 amino acids: CASSSGLAGNNEQFF. Written as DNA, the CDR3 is TGTGCCAGCAGCTCGGGACTAGCGGGAAACAATGAGCAGTTCTTC.

This clonotype is medium-sized in the sample. The J gene is TRBJ2-1, the V gene TRBV24-1; 10 nucleotides align to TRBD1. V was pared by 7 bases and J by 6 bases, with 5 bases of the junction left unmatched. CDR3 length: 14 residues. Looked up from germline, CDR1 is KGHDR and CDR2 is SFDVKD. The CDR3 DNA is TGTGCCACCAGACCGGGACAGGGGTTCAATGAGCAGTTCTTC. Its protein is CATRPGQGFNEQFF.

This clonotype was counted at least ten times. The chain employs TRBV20-1 and TRBJ2-5; D remains ambiguous. V lost 3 bases to trimming and J lost 3 bases, with 5 bases between them. The CDR3 contains 11 residues. CDR1 is DFQATT and CDR2 is SNEGSKA in the germline V gene (reference sequence). CDR3 nucleotides: TGCAGTGCTAGTAGGGAAGAGACCCAGTACTTC. Translating gives CSASREETQYF.

Ten or more counts support this clonotype. The chain carries TRBV29-1 and TRBJ2-3; possible D gene TRBD2, 6 bases. This CDR3 contains 15 residues. The germline V gene encodes CDR1 SQVTM and CDR2 ANQGSEA. Deletions cut 1 base from V and 0 bases from J, with 11 bases between. As DNA, the CDR3 is TGCAGCGTTGAAGGACCGGGACTGAGCACAGATACGCAGTATTTT. As protein: CSVEGPGLSTDTQYF.

This clonotype was seen repeatedly, ten times or more. The chain has TRBV7-9 and TRBJ2-7; a weak D match, TRBD2 (6 bases). The ends were cut back, 5 bases at V and 3 bases at J, with 20 bases in the middle. The CDR3 has 16 amino acids. Germline assignment: CDR1 SEHNR and CDR2 FQNEAQ (reference sequence). CDR3 sequence (DNA): TGTGCCAGCAGCCTACCATCAGGGACTCAGAACTACGAGCAGTACTTC. Its protein product is CASSLPSGTQNYEQYF.

Many counts were recorded for this clonotype. The chain links TRBV20-1 to TRBJ2-3; D uncertain. In germline, CDR1 is DFQATT, CDR2 SNEGSKA (reference sequence). V was shortened by 3 bases and J by 0 bases, with 7 bases between the two germline ends. The CDR3 extends over 13 amino acids. CDR3 in amino acids: CSARVQSTDTQYF. DNA for the CDR3: TGCAGTGCTAGGGTCCAGAGCACAGATACGCAGTATTTT.

This clonotype was counted ten times or more. The chain combines TRBV5-1 with TRBJ2-5; the D gene is possibly TRBD2 (6 bases). CDR1 SGHRS and CDR2 YFSETQ come from the germline V gene. The V gene lost 2 bases and the J gene lost 1 base, with 15 bases spanning the gap. The CDR3 totals 16 residues. The CDR3 nucleotides are TGCGCCAGCAGCTTAGGCGGAGGGTCGGGCCAAGAGACCCAGTACTTC. It specifies CASSLGGGSGQETQYF.

This clonotype was recorded at least ten times. The rearrangement links TRBV20-1 to TRBJ2-1, with D uncertain. V was cut by 4 bases and J by 5 bases, with 15 bases left in between. Germline CDR1 DFQATT, CDR2 SNEGSKA (reference sequence). This CDR3 is 14 amino acids long. CDR3 DNA sequence: TGCAGTGCTACCCCCCCTACCTGGCACAATGAGCAGTTCTTC. It translates to CSATPPTWHNEQFF.

Ten or more counts support this clonotype. The gene calls are TRBV5-6 and TRBJ1-1; D unclear. Germline V gene lookup returns CDR1 SGHDT and CDR2 YYEEEE. V gave up 4 bases and J gave up 0 bases, with 10 bases separating them. The CDR3 length is 14 residues. CDR3 loop: CASSMILVNTEAFF. In DNA, the CDR3 is TGTGCCAGCAGCATGATACTTGTGAACACTGAAGCTTTCTTT. The full variable domain, with the rest looked up from reference TRBV5-6 and TRBJ1-1, is DAGVTQSPTHLIKTRGQQVTLRCSPKSGHDTVSWYQQALGQGPQFIFQYYEEEERQRGNFPDRFSGHQFPNYSSELNVNALLLGDSALYLCASSMILVNTEAFFGQGTRLTVV.

The sample holds many counts of this clonotype. The chain uses TRBV20-1 and TRBJ2-1; 8 positions match TRBD2. Per germline, CDR1 DFQATT and CDR2 SNEGSKA (reference sequence). The CDR3 totals 16 residues. V trimming: 1 base; J trimming: 7 bases; junction bases outside the gene matches: 12. This CDR3 reads CSARGPGSGSMNEQFF. The CDR3 bases are TGCAGTGCTAGAGGTCCCGGGAGCGGGAGTATGAATGAGCAGTTCTTC.

This clonotype showed up many times. CDR3 sequence: CASKVRGFGSGANVLTF. The DNA for the CDR3 is TGTGCCAGCAAAGTCAGGGGATTCGGCTCTGGGGCCAACGTCCTGACTTTC. The chain recombines TRBV27 with TRBJ2-6; tentative D call: TRBD1 (6 bases). The germline V and J ends were trimmed by 7 bases and 0 bases, with 16 bases remaining between them. Germline V lookup: CDR1 MNHEY, CDR2 SMNVEV (reference sequence). The CDR3 is made up of 17 amino acids.

Ten or more counts support this clonotype. As DNA, the CDR3 is TGCGCCAGCAGCTTGGATGGTCGGAAGAACACTGAAGCTTTCTTT. Translating gives CASSLDGRKNTEAFF. J is TRBJ1-1 and V is TRBV5-1; unclear D gene. CDR3 length: 15 amino acids. The ends were cut back, 0 bases at V and 1 base at J, with 10 bases in the middle. The germline CDR1 and CDR2 sequences are SGHRS and YFSETQ.

Many counts were recorded for this clonotype. The CDR3 coding sequence is TGCGCCAGCACCCAAGGACAGGACTCCTACGAGCAGTACTTC. Protein sequence: CASTQGQDSYEQYF. The chain joins TRBV5-1 to TRBJ2-7; 7 nucleotides align to TRBD1. Looked up from germline, CDR1 is SGHRS and CDR2 is YFSETQ. CDR3 length equals 14 residues. J lost 0 bases, V lost 6 bases, and 6 bases had no gene match.

At least ten counts were recorded for this clonotype. The chain has TRBV7-8 and TRBJ2-7, with 9 positions matching TRBD2. Germline assignment: CDR1 SGHVS and CDR2 FQNEAQ. The CDR3 length is 14 residues. J gave up 6 bases and V 5 bases, and 8 bases lay outside the gene matches. In DNA, the CDR3 is TGTGCCAGCAGCGTCCGACTAGCGGTCCTCGAGCAGTACTTC. This translates into CASSVRLAVLEQYF.

This clonotype was recorded many times. The chain links TRBV12-3 or TRBV12-4 to TRBJ1-2, with 8 bases matching TRBD1. The CDR3 is made up of 17 amino acids. V gave up 5 bases and J gave up 4 bases; unmatched junction bases: 15. This chain's CDR3 is CASSQPGGLLPGYGYTF. CDR3 in DNA: TGTGCCAGCAGTCAACCAGGGGGCCTTTTACCAGGCTATGGCTACACCTTC.

There are many counts of this clonotype. This chain joins TRBV5-1 and TRBJ2-2; 10 nucleotides align to TRBD2. Germline assignment: CDR1 SGHRS and CDR2 YFSETQ. The CDR3 runs 17 residues. V trimming: 0 bases; J trimming: 5 bases; junction bases outside the gene matches: 7. This CDR3 reads CASSLEASGSRTGELFF. The CDR3 coding sequence is TGCGCCAGCAGCTTGGAGGCTAGCGGGAGTAGGACCGGGGAGCTGTTTTTT.

This clonotype was seen many times. This chain connects TRBV5-1 to TRBJ1-2; D unclear. V was cut by 0 bases and J by 4 bases, with 10 bases left in between. Germline V gene data show CDR1 as SGHRS and CDR2 as YFSETQ. This CDR3 contains 14 residues. The CDR3 here is CASSLEPTRYGYTF. In DNA, the CDR3 is TGCGCCAGCAGCTTGGAGCCAACTCGCTATGGCTACACCTTC.